Sequencing of this TCR beta chain was carried out in a study of identical twins. The CDR3 totals 15 residues. V was trimmed by 3 bases and J by 2 bases, leaving 14 bases between them. TCRdb independently ran MiXCR on the 5' RACE reads; one entry per CDR3 protein. The table has 500,000 to 700,000 distinct CDR3 sequences, 7.1% seen once; the top ten hold over 1.5%. The table lists this clonotype with many counts. These data also featured in a second study, about yellow fever vaccine responses in identical twins. From that paper: Twins reportedly mounted vaccine T cell responses that seemed partly convergent, partly personalized.

This sequence originates from a woman between 18 and 29 years old in good health. The sample was PBMCs. This chain joins TRBV12-3 or TRBV12-4 and TRBJ2-7; TRBD2 is a possible D gene (6 bases). The CDR3 region is CASSLEREATYEQYF. The CDR3 coding sequence is TGTGCCAGCAGTTTGGAAAGGGAGGCAACCTACGAGCAGTACTTC.